The 28 T cell receptor beta chains listed next were all sequenced from one sample in a study of blood T cell repertoires in COVID-19. Method: immunoSEQ multiplex PCR; TCRdb's copy keeps in-frame clones and lacks some. The sample has about 300,000 clones, 80% to 90% seen once; the top ten hold nearly 6.5%. The sample was peripheral blood. These receptors came from a man aged 18-30 years who had recovered from COVID-19.

The chain links TRBV5-4 to TRBJ2-5; a weak D match, TRBD2 (6 bases). There are 16 residues in the CDR3. Trimming pared 4 bases from V and 4 bases from J, leaving 20 bases between. CDR1 and CDR2 from the germline V gene are SGHNT and YYREEE (reference sequence). The chain's CDR3 is CASSPGAGLGGETQYF. CDR3 nucleotides: TGTGCCAGCAGCCCGGGCGCCGGCCTGGGGGGAGAGACCCAGTACTTC. Using reference TRBV5-4 and TRBJ2-5 for the parts outside the CDR3, the full variable domain is ETGVTQSPTHLIKTRGQQVTLRCSSQSGHNTVSWYQQALGQGPQFIFQYYREEENGRGNFPPRFSGLQFPNYSSELNVNALELDDSALYLCASSPGAGLGGETQYFGPGTRLLVL.

The CDR3 bases are TGTGCCAGCAGCTTACAGGGGTCCCCTAACTATGGCTACACCTTC. This sequence encodes CASSLQGSPNYGYTF. This rearrangement joins TRBV7-2 to TRBJ1-2; tentatively, D is TRBD1 (6 bases). This CDR3 comprises 15 residues. Trimming took off 2 bases at V and 0 bases at J, with 10 bases between the two ends. Germline V gene data show CDR1 as SGHTA and CDR2 as FQGNSA. Full variable domain (remainder filled in from reference TRBV7-2 and TRBJ1-2): GAGVSQSPSNKVTEKGKDVELRCDPISGHTALYWYRQSLGQGLEFLIYFQGNSAPDKSGLPSDRFSAERTGGSVSTLTIQRTQQEDSAVYLCASSLQGSPNYGYTFGSGTRLTVV.

The rearrangement uses TRBV2 and TRBJ2-1; D unresolved. Germline V gene sequence: CDR1 SNHLY, CDR2 FYNNEI. The CDR3 contains 13 residues. V gave up 0 bases and J gave up 10 bases, with 10 bases separating them. In DNA, the CDR3 is TGTGCCAGCAGTGAAGCGGGCTATCGAGAGCAGTTCTTC. Translating it yields CASSEAGYREQFF.

The rearrangement uses TRBV19 and TRBJ2-5; TRBD2 is a possible D gene (5 bases). CDR1 is LNHDA, CDR2 SQIVND, per germline (reference sequence). The V gene lost 3 bases and the J gene lost 0 bases, with 17 bases spanning the gap. The CDR3 length is 17 residues. CDR3 in amino acids: CASSMWVASGNQETQYF. The CDR3 nucleotides are TGTGCCAGTAGTATGTGGGTAGCATCCGGGAACCAAGAGACCCAGTACTTC.

The rearrangement joins TRBV9 to TRBJ2-7; D uncertain. Trimming left V 0 bases short and J 0 bases short, with 7 bases between. Germline V gene sequence: CDR1 SGDLS, CDR2 YYNGEE. The CDR3 is 14 amino acids. CDR3 region: CASSVGSGSYEQYF. The CDR3 nucleotides are TGTGCCAGCAGCGTAGGGAGTGGCTCCTACGAGCAGTACTTC.

The chain couples TRBV9 to TRBJ2-7; TRBD2 agrees at 8 bases. The CDR3 spans 15 residues. Germline trimming cut 0 bases from V and 2 bases from J; bases unmatched to any gene: 4. The V gene's germline CDR1 is SGDLS and CDR2 YYNGEE. CDR3 nucleotide sequence: TGTGCCAGCAGCGTAGACAGCGGGAGCGCCTACGAGCAGTACTTC. This sequence encodes CASSVDSGSAYEQYF.

The CDR3 protein is CASSLGQGSGYTF. CDR3 in DNA: TGTGCCAGCAGCCTCGGACAGGGCAGTGGCTACACCTTC. This chain joins TRBV12-3 or TRBV12-4 and TRBJ1-2; TRBD1 agrees at 8 bases. Trimming cost V 6 bases and J 7 bases; bases outside gene matches: 7. The CDR3 length is 13 residues.

The chain uses TRBV19 and TRBJ2-1; D unclear. CDR1 is LNHDA, CDR2 SQIVND, per germline (reference sequence). The CDR3 consists of 13 residues. V shed 5 bases and J shed 9 bases, with 14 bases lying between them. The CDR3 spells CASSFRVRSEQFF. CDR3 bases: TGTGCCAGTAGTTTCCGAGTCCGAAGTGAGCAGTTCTTC. The entire variable domain, with the rest obtained from reference TRBV19 and TRBJ2-1, is as follows: DGGITQSPKYLFRKEGQNVTLSCEQNLNHDAMYWYRQDPGQGLRLIYYSQIVNDFQKGDIAEGYSVSREKKESFPLTVTSAQKNPTAFYLCASSFRVRSEQFFGPGTRLTVL.

V and J are TRBV6-5 and TRBJ2-7, with D possibly TRBD1 on 5 matching bases. CDR3 size: 10 residues. With 6 bases removed from V and 5 bases from J, the gap between germline ends came to 5 bases. The germline V gene encodes CDR1 MNHEY and CDR2 SVGAGI. The CDR3 coding sequence is TGTGCCAGCAGCAGGGACGAGCAGTACTTC. Encoded protein: CASSRDEQYF.

This clone was counted once. The V gene is TRBV2, the J gene TRBJ2-4; D possibly corresponds to TRBD1 (5 bases). Between the trimmed V and J ends, which lost 6 bases and 6 bases, there was a span of 9 bases. CDR1 is SNHLY and CDR2 is FYNNEI in the germline V gene. This CDR3 is 12 amino acids long. The CDR3 DNA follows: TGTGCCAGCAGGTCAGACAGAAACATTCAGTACTTC. This gives the protein CASRSDRNIQYF.

The chain is built from TRBV9 and TRBJ2-2; D might be TRBD2 (6 bases). V was clipped by 0 bases and J by 0 bases, with 15 bases between them. Germline lookup yields CDR1 SGDLS and CDR2 YYNGEE. The length of the CDR3 is 18 residues. Written as DNA, the CDR3 is TGTGCCAGCAGCGTAGTGGCGGGGAGTCGCACGAACACCGGGGAGCTGTTTTTT. Protein product: CASSVVAGSRTNTGELFF.

This clone was counted once. This chain links TRBV4-1 with TRBJ1-6, with D possibly matching TRBD1 (6 bases). Per germline, CDR1 MGHRA and CDR2 YSYEKL. Trimming pared 6 bases from V and 1 base from J, leaving 10 bases between. This CDR3 contains 15 residues. CDR3 amino acids: CASSTGISYNSPLHF. The CDR3 DNA reads TGCGCCAGCAGTACAGGGATTTCCTATAATTCACCCCTCCACTTT.

The CDR3 DNA reads as TGTGCCAGCTCACCGCAGACAGGTGGGACCGGGGAGCTGTTTTTT. Translation: CASSPQTGGTGELFF. The chain carries TRBV18 and TRBJ2-2, with D tentatively TRBD1 (6 bases). The CDR3 covers 15 residues. CDR1 is KGHSH, CDR2 LQKENI, per germline. The V gene lost 3 bases and the J gene lost 5 bases, with 13 bases spanning the gap.

The genes are TRBV24-1 and TRBJ2-1, with 11 bases that match TRBD2. CDR1 KGHDR and CDR2 SFDVKD come from the germline V gene. The V segment lost 3 bases and the J segment 4 bases; nucleotides outside the gene matches: 10. This CDR3 has 18 residues. The CDR3 is CATSDASGTSGNYNEQFF. CDR3 coding DNA: TGTGCCACCAGTGATGCGTCCGGGACTAGCGGCAATTACAATGAGCAGTTCTTC.

The J gene is TRBJ1-2, the V gene TRBV19, with 7 bases fitting TRBD1. In germline, CDR1 is LNHDA, CDR2 SQIVND (reference sequence). Losses at the gene ends were 0 bases for V and 3 bases for J; bases not matched to a gene: 7. The CDR3 contains 16 residues. CDR3 in amino acids: CASSIDFFGTDYGYTF. DNA for the CDR3: TGTGCCAGTAGTATAGATTTTTTTGGGACAGACTATGGCTACACCTTC.

This clone was seen a handful of times. The chain is built from TRBV5-1 and TRBJ2-5; 7 nucleotides match TRBD1. From germline, CDR1 is SGHRS and CDR2 YFSETQ. The V gene end was trimmed by 0 bases and the J gene end by 5 bases; junction bases not matched to a gene: 7. The CDR3 runs to 15 residues. The CDR3 is CASSLVGTGAETQYF. CDR3 DNA sequence: TGCGCCAGCAGCTTGGTGGGCACAGGGGCGGAGACCCAGTACTTC.

This clone was observed a single time. The chain links TRBV30 to TRBJ1-1; no clear D gene. This CDR3 comprises 12 residues. V was pared by 0 bases and J by 8 bases, with 10 bases between. The germline V gene has CDR1 GTSNPN and CDR2 SVGIG (reference sequence). The CDR3 region has the DNA TGTGCCTGGAGTGTACTAGGCGTAGAAGCTTTCTTT. Translating it yields CAWSVLGVEAFF.

V usage is TRBV7-3 and J usage is TRBJ2-3, with TRBD2 as a possible D gene (6 bases). The CDR3 is 18 amino acids. CDR1 and CDR2 from the germline V gene are SGHTA and FQGTGA. V was pared by 1 base and J by 2 bases, with 19 bases between. Here the CDR3 reads CASSLISHAGSSTDTQYF. Written as DNA, the CDR3 is TGTGCCAGCAGCTTAATATCCCACGCGGGAAGTTCCACAGATACGCAGTATTTT.

This chain joins TRBV12-3 or TRBV12-4 and TRBJ1-2; weak D call: TRBD1 (5 bases). Between the trimmed V and J ends, which lost 3 bases and 1 base, there was a span of 6 bases. CDR3 length: 13 amino acids. As DNA, the CDR3 is TGTGCCAGCAGTTTGGGGCTTAACTATGGCTACACCTTC. This encodes CASSLGLNYGYTF.

This clone was picked up one time. This chain links TRBV29-1 with TRBJ1-2; possibly TRBD1 for D (6 bases). Germline V gene sequence: CDR1 SQVTM, CDR2 ANQGSEA. V shed 6 bases and J shed 7 bases, with 9 bases lying between them. The CDR3 is 10 amino acids. CDR3 sequence reads: CSVGGPGYTF. CDR3 DNA: TGCAGCGTCGGGGGGCCTGGCTACACCTTC. The variable domain in full, completed from reference TRBV29-1 and TRBJ1-2, reads SAVISQKPSRDICQRGTSLTIQCQVDSQVTMMFWYRQQPGQSLTLIATANQGSEATYESGFVIDKFPISRPNLTFSTLTVSNMSPEDSSIYLCSVGGPGYTFGSGTRLTVV.

The chain has TRBV3-1 (or the pseudogene TRBV3-2) and TRBJ2-1; perhaps TRBD2 as D (6 bases). The CDR3 is 13 residues long. The germline V gene encodes CDR1 LGHDT and CDR2 YNNKEL (reference sequence). Trimming cost V 4 bases and J 8 bases, with 12 bases left between them. The CDR3 spells CASSPAGFDEQFF. CDR3 in DNA: TGTGCCAGCAGCCCGGCGGGGTTCGATGAGCAGTTCTTC.

This chain uses TRBV7-6 with TRBJ1-6; 7 bases fit TRBD1. Germline-derived CDR1 and CDR2 are SGHVS and FNYEAQ. The CDR3 length is 16 residues. V shed 4 bases and J 5 bases; nucleotides not matched to a gene: 8. In DNA, the CDR3 is TGTGCCAGCAGCTCAATTCCGGGACAGAATAATTCACCCCTCCACTTT. It codes for CASSSIPGQNNSPLHF.

The chain is built from TRBV28 and TRBJ1-5; D might be TRBD1 (6 bases). Trimming stripped 2 bases from V and 7 bases from J, with 9 bases between. Germline V gene data show CDR1 as MDHEN and CDR2 as SYDVKM. The CDR3 consists of 13 residues. Here the CDR3 reads CASSLQGYQPQHF. The CDR3 coding sequence is TGTGCCAGCAGTTTACAGGGGTACCAGCCCCAGCATTTT.

Only one count was recorded for this clone. The chain recombines TRBV9 with TRBJ1-6, with D perhaps matching TRBD1 (5 bases). V was pared by 0 bases and J by 5 bases, with 6 bases between. The CDR3 has 14 residues. Germline assignment: CDR1 SGDLS and CDR2 YYNGEE. The CDR3, as DNA: TGTGCCAGCAGCGTAGGGGGGGATAATTCACCCCTCCACTTT. Translated, it gives CASSVGGDNSPLHF.

The chain has TRBV19 and TRBJ2-3; D is undetermined. There are 15 residues in the CDR3. Germline V gene lookup returns CDR1 LNHDA and CDR2 SQIVND (reference sequence). The germline V and J ends were trimmed by 1 base and 0 bases, with 8 bases remaining between them. CDR3 amino acids: CASSIGQTSTDTQYF. The DNA of the CDR3 is TGTGCCAGTAGTATAGGGCAGACTAGCACAGATACGCAGTATTTT.

About this clone: Other nucleotide sequences from this sample produce the same CDR3. The V gene is TRBV18, the J gene TRBJ2-1; possible D gene TRBD2, 6 bases. Germline V gives CDR1 KGHSH, CDR2 LQKENI. This CDR3 comprises 15 residues. The germline V and J ends were trimmed by 0 bases and 6 bases, with 12 bases remaining between them. In DNA, the CDR3 is TGTGCCAGCTCACCACCTACGGGAGTAGGCAATGAGCAGTTCTTC. Protein sequence: CASSPPTGVGNEQFF.

V usage is TRBV11-3 and J usage is TRBJ1-1, with a tentative D call TRBD1 (5 bases). Trimming removed 4 bases from V and 9 bases from J, with 15 bases in between. The CDR3 is made up of 13 amino acids. In germline, CDR1 is SGHNT, CDR2 YENEEA. The CDR3 region is CASSSSGGAQAFF. The CDR3, as DNA: TGTGCCAGCAGCTCCTCGGGGGGTGCTCAAGCTTTCTTT.

This sequence joins TRBV2 and TRBJ2-1; 9 positions match TRBD2. CDR3 length: 20 residues. From germline, CDR1 is SNHLY and CDR2 FYNNEI. V lost 5 bases, J lost 0 bases, and 17 bases stayed unmatched. The CDR3 DNA is TGTGCCAGCAGTCCTCTCCTCCCCGCTAGCGGGATCAACTCCTACAATGAGCAGTTCTTC. This translates into CASSPLLPASGINSYNEQFF.